This T cell receptor beta chain was captured by sequencing in a study of control samples from healthy donors and cancer patients. The method was immunoSEQ multiplex PCR; TCRdb's version includes in-frame clones alone and lacks a portion of them. This table holds around 110,000 clones, over 90% found once. The CDR3 spans 18 residues. From germline, CDR1 is SGHRS and CDR2 YFSETQ. Germline trimming cut 3 bases from V and 4 bases from J; bases unmatched to any gene: 10. The chain employs TRBV5-1 and TRBJ2-5; 15 bases are shared with TRBD2. The sequence derives from a man younger than 40 in good health. The sample taken for sequencing was blood. The CDR3 loop reads CASSSPRPGLAGGETQYF. The CDR3 DNA reads as TGCGCCAGCAGCTCTCCAAGGCCGGGACTAGCGGGGGGAGAGACCCAGTACTTC.